This TCR beta chain emerged from a study of identical twins (dated by TCRdb to about 2016). For the wider study: The study deep-sequenced TCR alpha and beta repertoires from monozygotic twins, unrelated adults of various ages and cord blood to test whether fetal clonotypes persist. Replicate twin experiments were performed at different times using different library preparation protocols to rule out contamination.

Including the terminal cysteine and phenylalanine, the CDR3 comprises 14 residues. Only CDR3 DNA remains: 42 bases, in frame from the first base. Between the V and J ends, shortened by 1 base and 7 bases respectively, the junction contains 13 bases. CDR1 LGHNA and CDR2 YNFKEQ are derived from the germline V gene. Only healthy Caucasian donors were included. The twin cohort comprised three pairs of female monozygotic twins, all aged roughly 18 to 30 years. Miltenyi CD45RO+ enrichment and human naive T-cell isolation kits were used to isolate memory (CD45RO+) and naive T cells from PBMC. Receptors were amplified or captured by 5' RACE. TCRdb lists the instrument as Illumina HiSeq 2000. A universal primer binding site was introduced by template switching, and a unique molecular identifier was present in the final cDNA, enabling accurate counting of TCR cDNA molecules. Specific primers in the conserved constant-segment region were used to synthesize first-strand cDNA for the TCR alpha and beta chains. To control for contamination, every cDNA library carried two barcodes: a SMART-Mk sample barcode plus Illumina barcodes. TruSeq adapter sequences, together with Illumina sample barcodes, were added in two successive PCR steps. Sequencing of the TCR alpha and beta cDNA libraries was done on the Illumina HiSeq platform using custom primers. As for how the authors treated the data: Raw reads were processed with MiGEC to extract unique molecular identifiers, and MiXCR was used to determine CDR3 positions. Recombination models were inferred per individual with the repgenHMM and IGoR tools using an EM algorithm. Shared clonotype analysis was performed with the tcR package in R, normalizing sharing by the product of cloneset sizes. Out-of-frame nonproductive sequences were analyzed to study raw recombination free of thymic and clonal selection effects. In TCRdb, the public reads were trimmed at Q25 with fastp and aligned with MiXCR, with productive beta chains retained. Each record represents a unique CDR3 protein, reported with the most common genes and DNA among its rows. What appears here as the V and J calls and clone size reflects TCRdb's work, not the paper's. A total of 280,000 or so distinct CDR3 sequences appear in this sample, about 8.1% of them only once. The ten most abundant clones make up around 2.1% of the sample.

The investigation overall reported the following: A weaker excess of twin sharing was found in beta out-of-frame sequences because the signal-to-noise ratio was lowered by fewer shared sequences. Out-of-frame TCR alpha sharing in monozygotic twins was systematically underestimated by recombination models, whereas sharing between unrelated individuals was in agreement with the recombination models. Because the same donors could not be followed over many years, conclusions were based on cross-sectional statistical analysis. Zero-insertion analyses could be partly confounded by invariant T cells such as MAIT and iNKT, although diverse VJ usage argued against such confounding for most clonotypes. Compared with coincidental sharing between unrelated individuals, out-of-frame TCR alpha sequences shared between twins showed an excess of sequences with low generation probability. Abundant cord blood beta clonotypes carried fewer insertions; young adult naive repertoires showed a weaker similar trend, while memory repertoires showed none.

Remarks on this clonotype: Its binding antigen is unknown. No base quality information exists; no much larger clone differs at one position.

A further study also used this sample, focusing on yellow fever vaccine responses in identical twins. Per the second study: According to the authors, in identical twins the way T cells responded to vaccination appeared partly convergent and partly personalized. Focusing on identical twins, the study followed the T cell clones that responded to the vaccine, and did so with precision.

This clonotype originated in a young woman in good health. Here the chain combines TRBV4-2 and TRBJ1-1; the D gene is perhaps TRBD1, from 6 matching bases. Sequencing was carried out using memory (CD45RO+) T cells sorted from blood. The cell subset or site label here, explained by the study, means: CD45RO+ enriched T cells. Read as DNA, the sequence is TGTGCCAGCAGCCAAGGGAGGGGGTTGGTTGAAGCTTTCTTT. It is translated as CASSQGRGLVEAFF.